This T cell receptor (beta chain) is drawn from a study of immune evolution from preneoplasia to lung adenocarcinoma. Regarding the study as a whole: Top clone share appeared to fall from AAH through AIS, MIA, adenocarcinoma.

Repertoires were generated with immunoSEQ multiplex PCR, while TCRdb's copy carries only in-frame clones and drops some. This table has several thousand clones, 77% appearing once. Regarding this clone: Its antigen is undetermined.

Sequencing was carried out using FFPE lung adenocarcinoma in situ tissue. This TCR was recovered from a person aged 55-85 years with lung adenocarcinoma.

The CDR3 sequence: CASSLSVNNEQFF. Here the CDR3 DNA reads TGTGCCAGCAGTTTATCCGTCAACAATGAGCAGTTCTTC. The chain has TRBV27 and TRBJ2-1; D gene unclear. Trimming took off 0 bases at V and 5 bases at J, with 5 bases between the two ends. The CDR3 extends over 13 amino acids. CDR1 and CDR2 (germline): MNHEY, SMNVEV (reference sequence).